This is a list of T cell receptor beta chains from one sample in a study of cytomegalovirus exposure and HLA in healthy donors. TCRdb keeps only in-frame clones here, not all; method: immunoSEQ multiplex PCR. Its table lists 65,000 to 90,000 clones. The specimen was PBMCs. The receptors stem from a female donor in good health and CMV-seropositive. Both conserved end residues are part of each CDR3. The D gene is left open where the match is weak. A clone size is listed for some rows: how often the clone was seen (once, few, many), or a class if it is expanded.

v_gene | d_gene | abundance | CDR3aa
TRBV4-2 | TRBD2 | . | CASSQGLGTSAFQDTQYF
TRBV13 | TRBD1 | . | CASSSSGTGEAYNEQFF
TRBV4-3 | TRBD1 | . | CASSQYRGRNYGYTF
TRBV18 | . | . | CASSPLVSGNEQFF
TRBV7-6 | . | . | CASSPIKGKNTEAFF
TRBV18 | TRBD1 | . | CASSADRGEQYF
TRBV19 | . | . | CASSQDETAVNYGYTF
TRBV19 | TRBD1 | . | CASSAPGQISNQPQHF
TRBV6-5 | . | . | CASSYRGINTEAFF
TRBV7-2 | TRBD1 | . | CASSRPGTGTYEQYF
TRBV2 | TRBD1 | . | CASSGQGLVIGYTF
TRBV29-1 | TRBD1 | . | CSAVTGGSYEQYF
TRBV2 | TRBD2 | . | CASSRGLAVSYEQYF
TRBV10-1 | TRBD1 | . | CASSESPGGFSSYEQYF
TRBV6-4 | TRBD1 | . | CASSGTGGEEKLFF
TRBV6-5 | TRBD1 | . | CASRSQGAGGNTIYF
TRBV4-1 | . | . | CASSQDGNQPQHF
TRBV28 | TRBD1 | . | CASQTGQWETQYF
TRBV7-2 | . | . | CASSLVADEQFF
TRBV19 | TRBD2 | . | CASTSGGLGNEQFF
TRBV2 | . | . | CASSDPPQGSTQYF
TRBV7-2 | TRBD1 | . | CASSTGQGYNSPLHF
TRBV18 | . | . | CASSPSQGSSYEQYF
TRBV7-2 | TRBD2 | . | CASSLGTSDYEQYF
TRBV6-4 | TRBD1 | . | CASSSTGYGYTF
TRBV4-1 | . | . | CASSHPNSGDTQYF
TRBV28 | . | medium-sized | CASTLGRYGYTF
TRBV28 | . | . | CASSLSGYGYTF
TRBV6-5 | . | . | CASSSRDMSWSPLHF
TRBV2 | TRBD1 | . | CASSAQGAYGYTF